The 9 T cell receptor beta chains in this list originate from one sample, sequenced in a study of T cells expressing NK-cell markers (dated by TCRdb to 2020 to 2021). The library was built by means of 5' RACE. The sequencer listed for this sample is Illumina HiSeq 2000. TCRdb reprocessed the public reads and reports one entry per CDR3 protein sequence, without DNA. The sample table records some 450,000 distinct CDR3 sequences. 6% to 9.5% of the sample goes to the ten largest clones. The sequencing sample was made of blood T cells: a sorted CD56 or NKG2C T cell subset, CD4+ or CD8+ T cells, or bulk PBMC T cells (not recorded which). These receptors came from a woman aged 18 to 75 in good health.

This rearrangement joins TRBV27 to TRBJ1-5; TCRdb selects TRBD1, and the lack of DNA leaves this call unchecked. This CDR3 region has 14 residues. Germline CDR1 MNHEY, CDR2 SMNVEV (reference sequence). The CDR3 sequence: CASSFPGANQPQHF.

The chain carries TRBV23-1 and TRBJ1-3. TRBV23-1 is recorded as an ORF, its role being uncertain. The CDR3 sequence is 14 residues long. CDR3 protein: CASSQSGSGNTIYF.

The J gene is TRBJ1-2, the V gene TRBV19. The germline V gene has CDR1 LNHDA and CDR2 SQIVND (reference sequence). The CDR3 is made up of 15 amino acids. This CDR3 reads CASSTLTTGSYGYTF.

The chain employs TRBV24-1 and TRBJ2-5; absent DNA, TCRdb's TRBD1 call cannot be checked. The CDR3 is 16 residues long. Germline V gives CDR1 KGHDR, CDR2 SFDVKD. CDR3 residues: CATSDFSQGEVETQYF.

The genes are TRBV7-9 and TRBJ1-6; as DNA is missing, the TRBD1 call by TCRdb cannot be tested. This CDR3 contains 17 residues. Germline assignment: CDR1 SEHNR and CDR2 FQNEAQ (reference sequence). The CDR3 here is CASSSRPGLQADSPLHF.

This chain uses TRBV5-4 with TRBJ2-7; TCRdb names TRBD1, which stays unverified in the absence of DNA. This CDR3 spans 14 amino acids. Germline-derived CDR1 and CDR2 are SGHNT and YYREEE (reference sequence). The CDR3 reads CASSRGQGFDEQYF.

V is TRBV15 and J is TRBJ1-1; no DNA is available, so the TRBD1 call from TCRdb remains unchecked. This CDR3 is 15 amino acids long. Germline assignment: CDR1 LNHNV and CDR2 YYDKDF (reference sequence). CDR3 residues: CATSSGTGGLTEAFF.

This CDR3 reads CASSTRVSGANVLTF. V is TRBV12-3 or TRBV12-4 and J is TRBJ2-6; absent DNA, TCRdb's TRBD1 call cannot be checked. CDR3 length: 15 amino acids.

This sequence joins TRBV7-9 and TRBJ2-2; TCRdb calls TRBD1, which cannot be checked without DNA. The CDR3 is 14 residues long. Germline CDR1 is SEHNR and CDR2 is FQNEAQ (reference sequence). CDR3 sequence: CASSSIQGVRELFF.